Following are 24 T cell receptor beta chains from one sample sequenced in a study of T cell repertoires in cytomegalovirus infection. TCRdb called the reads again in MiXCR, with one record for every CDR3 protein. Of a few hundred thousand distinct CDR3 sequences listed, 15% to 20% were seen once; the top ten hold around 10%. The material sequenced was PBMCs. The receptors here all came from a human donor in good health (CMV status not recorded). Some clones in this sample may be carry-over from other donors' samples.

This clonotype was recorded many times. In nucleotides, the CDR3 is TGTGCCAGCAGTATTAGAAAAGGCAATGAGCAGTTCTTC. Translated: CASSIRKGNEQFF. The rearrangement joins TRBV12-3 or TRBV12-4 to TRBJ2-1; no clear D. Trimming removed 5 bases at V and 6 bases at J, with 11 bases between. The CDR3 has 13 residues.

V and J are TRBV7-9 and TRBJ2-5, with TRBD2 matching over 13 bases. This CDR3 is 16 amino acids long. Trimming took 5 bases from V and 3 from J; bases not matched to a gene: 6. Germline V gene sequence: CDR1 SEHNR, CDR2 FQNEAQ (reference sequence). The CDR3 region is CASSLGTSGEEETQYF. CDR3 bases: TGTGCCAGCAGCCTCGGGACTAGCGGGGAAGAAGAGACCCAGTACTTC. Combining the CDR3 with reference TRBV7-9 and TRBJ2-5 gives the whole variable domain DTGVSQNPRHKITKRGQNVTFRCDPISEHNRLYWYRQTLGQGPEFLTYFQNEAQLEKSRLLSDRFSAERPKGSFSTLEIQRTEQGDSAMYLCASSLGTSGEEETQYFGPGTRLLVL.

This clonotype showed up just a few times. V usage is TRBV6-1 and J usage is TRBJ2-2; tentatively, D is TRBD2 (5 bases). Germline CDR1 and CDR2: MNHNS and SASEGT. Trimming pared 7 bases from V and 1 base from J, leaving 10 bases between. There are 14 residues in the CDR3. The CDR3 reads CASKEAVNTGELFF. The CDR3 nucleotides read TGTGCCAGCAAGGAAGCGGTGAACACCGGGGAGCTGTTTTTT.

J is TRBJ2-7 and V is TRBV11-2; TRBD2 is a possible D gene (6 bases). There are 12 residues in the CDR3. Germline V CDR1 and CDR2: SGHAT, FQNNGV. The ends were cut back, 2 bases at V and 7 bases at J, with 9 bases in the middle. Here the CDR3 DNA reads TGTGCCAGCAGCTTATTAGCGGCGGAGCAGTACTTC. It translates to CASSLLAAEQYF.

This clonotype was seen repeatedly, ten times or more. The chain uses TRBV7-2 and TRBJ2-7, with 9 bases lining up with TRBD2. Germline V gene lookup returns CDR1 SGHTA and CDR2 FQGNSA. This CDR3 comprises 15 residues. Losses at the gene ends were 7 bases for V and 7 bases for J; bases not matched to a gene: 14. The CDR3 is CASTIPVAGVEEQYF. CDR3 nucleotides: TGTGCCAGCACCATCCCAGTAGCGGGAGTTGAGGAGCAGTACTTC.

V and J are TRBV7-6 and TRBJ2-1; TRBD2 agrees at 7 bases. This CDR3 contains 16 residues. J lost 1 base, V lost 1 base, and 4 bases had no gene match. The germline V gene has CDR1 SGHVS and CDR2 FNYEAQ. CDR3 protein: CASSLGAGDSYNEQFF. CDR3 sequence (DNA): TGTGCCAGCAGCTTAGGGGCGGGGGATTCCTACAATGAGCAGTTCTTC. Drawing the rest from reference TRBV7-6 and TRBJ2-1, the complete variable domain is GAGVSQSPRYKVTKRGQDVALRCDPISGHVSLYWYRQALGQGPEFLTYFNYEAQQDKSGLPNDRFSAERPEGSISTLTIQRTEQRDSAMYRCASSLGAGDSYNEQFFGPGTRLTVL.

This clonotype has at least ten counts. This sequence joins TRBV7-2 and TRBJ1-1; weak D call: TRBD1 (5 bases). CDR1 is SGHTA, CDR2 FQGNSA, per germline. Trimming removed 3 bases at V and 5 bases at J, with 10 bases between. The CDR3 contains 13 residues. The CDR3 DNA sequence: TGTGCCAGCAGCTTTGACCAGGGAACTGAAGCTTTCTTT. Its translation is CASSFDQGTEAFF.

Remarks on this clonotype: A much larger clone lies a single base off, so this may be a read error. This chain uses TRBV12-3 or TRBV12-4 with TRBJ1-1; TRBD1 is a possible D gene (5 bases). The CDR3 has 17 amino acids. CDR3 sequence (DNA): TGTGCCAACAGTTTGCTCACGGGACTGCGGGGCAGCCGCGAAGCTTTCTTT. Protein: CANSLLTGLRGSREAFF.

This clonotype came up a few times. The CDR3 nucleotides are TGCAGCTTCCAACCGCGGGGGGCTGGCACTGAAGCTTTCTTT. Its protein product is CSFQPRGAGTEAFF. V is TRBV29-1 and J is TRBJ1-1; TRBD1 is a possible D gene (6 bases). This CDR3 contains 14 residues. Germline CDR1 is SQVTM and CDR2 is ANQGSEA. Trimming removed 8 bases at V and 4 bases at J, with 20 bases between.

This clonotype was observed a handful of times. CDR3 sequence: CASSLYSGGTGELFF. Written as DNA, the CDR3 is TGTGCCAGCAGTTTATATAGCGGGGGCACCGGGGAGCTGTTTTTT. The rearrangement joins TRBV12-3 or TRBV12-4 to TRBJ2-2; TRBD2 agrees at 9 bases. Trimming cost V 2 bases and J 4 bases; bases outside gene matches: 2. The CDR3 contains 15 residues.

This clonotype has at least ten counts. This rearrangement joins TRBV12-3 or TRBV12-4 to TRBJ1-2; D call uncertain. This CDR3 has 13 amino acids. V lost 1 base, J lost 7 bases, and 10 bases lay in between. CDR3 nucleotides: TGTGCCAGCAGTTTAGGAGGAGGGTCTGGCTACACCTTC. It translates to CASSLGGGSGYTF.

This clonotype was detected only a few times. The J gene is TRBJ1-2, the V gene TRBV2, with TRBD1 identical over 7 bases. The CDR3 sequence is 13 residues long. Germline assignment: CDR1 SNHLY and CDR2 FYNNEI. After removal of 7 bases from V and 4 bases from J, the junction contained 6 bases not matched to a gene. For the CDR3, the DNA is TGTGCCAGCATGACGGGGACAGCCTATGGCTACACCTTC. Its protein product is CASMTGTAYGYTF.

This clonotype was detected only once. The chain couples TRBV6-6 to TRBJ1-5; D call uncertain. The V end was cut by 2 bases, the J end by 3 bases, with 8 bases between. The CDR3 consists of 14 residues. CDR1 and CDR2 (germline): MNHNY, SVGAGI (reference sequence). The CDR3 loop is CASSYGPFNQPQHF. The CDR3 DNA reads TGTGCCAGCAGTTACGGCCCCTTCAATCAGCCCCAGCATTTT.

This clonotype was counted at least ten times. The chain couples TRBV4-1 to TRBJ2-1; 11 nucleotides line up with TRBD1. Germline V lookup: CDR1 MGHRA, CDR2 YSYEKL. The junction had 5 bases not matched to a gene; V was cut back by 5 bases and J by 5 bases. The CDR3 extends over 15 amino acids. The CDR3 reads CASSVRDRGDNEQFF. In DNA, the CDR3 is TGCGCCAGCAGCGTCCGGGACAGGGGGGACAATGAGCAGTTCTTC.

This clonotype was detected only a few times. The V and J genes are TRBV11-2 and TRBJ2-7; 7 nucleotides match TRBD2. The CDR3 is 14 amino acids. V was pared by 3 bases and J by 5 bases, with 7 bases of the junction left unmatched. The germline V gene encodes CDR1 SGHAT and CDR2 FQNNGV. For the CDR3, the DNA is TGTGCCAGCAGCTTCACGGGAGGTGGCCACGAGCAGTACTTC. Translated, it gives CASSFTGGGHEQYF.

This clonotype was observed a handful of times. The rearrangement uses TRBV4-1 and TRBJ1-2; D perhaps matches TRBD1 (5 bases). Per the germline V gene, CDR1 is MGHRA and CDR2 is YSYEKL. This CDR3 has 14 residues. The V gene lost 1 base and the J gene lost 6 bases, with 12 bases spanning the gap. The CDR3, as DNA: TGCGCCAGCAGCCAAGTAGGGGCGAGGGATGGCTACACCTTC. It yields the protein CASSQVGARDGYTF.

Points on this clonotype: At one end the junction does not follow the germline gene, possibly because of a read error. The rearrangement joins TRBV3-1 to TRBJ1-3; D unresolved. The CDR3 runs 15 residues. Germline V CDR1 and CDR2: LGHDT, YNNKEL (reference sequence). Here the CDR3 reads CASSQGSRSGSTIYF. The CDR3, as DNA: TGTGCCAGCAGCCAAGGATCTCGCTCTGGAAGCACCATATATTTT.

This clonotype was counted only a few times. The CDR3 spells CASKAGNADTQYF. The DNA of the CDR3 is TGTGCCAGTAAGGCGGGGAACGCAGATACGCAGTATTTT. The V gene is TRBV19, the J gene TRBJ2-3, with D maybe TRBD2 (6 bases). Germline CDR1 reads LNHDA; CDR2 reads SQIVND (reference sequence). Between the trimmed V and J ends, which lost 7 bases and 4 bases, there was a span of 12 bases. This CDR3 contains 13 residues.

This chain links TRBV6-6 with TRBJ2-2; TRBD2 agrees at 11 bases. Trimming at V came to 5 bases and at J to 0 bases, leaving 5 bases not matched to a gene. CDR1 is MNHNY, CDR2 SVGAGI, per germline (reference sequence). The CDR3 is 17 residues long. CDR3 DNA: TGTGCCAGCAGTACCACTAGCGGGGGCCCGAACACCGGGGAGCTGTTTTTT. Protein product: CASSTTSGGPNTGELFF.

This clonotype was counted ten times or more. The rearrangement links TRBV7-6 to TRBJ1-3; D perhaps matches TRBD1 (5 bases). This CDR3 spans 14 amino acids. V lost 5 bases, J lost 4 bases, and 12 bases lay in between. CDR1 is SGHVS and CDR2 is FNYEAQ in the germline V gene. CDR3: CASSKGTGGNTIYF. In DNA, the CDR3 is TGTGCCAGCAGCAAAGGGACGGGCGGAAACACCATATATTTT.

This chain links TRBV25-1 with TRBJ2-3; 8 bases agree with TRBD1. With 4 bases clipped from V and 5 bases from J, the junction kept 5 bases outside the gene matches. Per the germline V gene, CDR1 is MGHDK and CDR2 is SYGVNS. There are 14 residues in the CDR3. CDR3: CASSVRGRRDTQYF. As DNA, the CDR3 is TGTGCCAGCAGTGTCAGGGGGCGTAGAGATACGCAGTATTTT.

This clonotype occurred many times. The chain employs TRBV12-3 or TRBV12-4 and TRBJ2-1; 8 bases fit TRBD1. The CDR3 runs to 14 residues. V lost 6 bases to trimming and J lost 5 bases; unmatched junction nucleotides: 6. CDR3 in amino acids: CASRSNRGNNEQFF. CDR3 nucleotides: TGTGCCAGCAGATCAAACAGGGGGAACAATGAGCAGTTCTTC.

The chain has TRBV5-4 and TRBJ2-5; no reliable D call. V lost 0 bases, J lost 1 base, and 7 bases lay in between. The CDR3 loop spans 14 amino acids. Germline lookup yields CDR1 SGHNT and CDR2 YYREEE (reference sequence). This chain's CDR3 is CASSLVLSQETQYF. CDR3 in DNA: TGTGCCAGCAGCTTGGTTCTTAGCCAAGAGACCCAGTACTTC.

The V call is TRBV12-3 or TRBV12-4, the J call TRBJ1-6, with a tentative D call TRBD1 (5 bases). V was clipped by 5 bases and J by 8 bases, with 16 bases between them. The CDR3 has 15 residues. The chain's CDR3 is CASSLHGQGHSPLHF. The CDR3 region has the DNA TGTGCCAGCAGTCTCCATGGGCAGGGACATTCACCCCTCCACTTT.